A selection of T cell receptor beta chains follows, all from one sample in a study of blood T cell repertoires in COVID-19. Some clones are missing from TCRdb's copy, which holds only in-frame ones; the method was immunoSEQ multiplex PCR. This sample has some 100,000 clones, with approximately 86% found just once. The sample consisted of peripheral blood. Receptors were obtained from a man aged 45-65 years with COVID-19, enrolled during active disease. Each CDR3 is given with its conserved first and last residue. A D gene is named only where the DNA matches it firmly. Where a row states a size, it is once, few, many or the class of an expanded clone; other rows omit it.

v_gene,d_gene,abundance,j_gene,CDR3aa,CDR3nt
TRBV11-2,TRBD1,.,TRBJ1-4,CASSQTGGGEKLFF,TGTGCCAGCAGCCAGACAGGGGGAGGTGAAAAACTGTTTTTT
TRBV5-5,TRBD1,.,TRBJ1-5,CASSPGTGINQPQHF,TGTGCCAGCAGCCCCGGGACAGGGATCAATCAGCCCCAGCATTTT
TRBV11-2,TRBD2,.,TRBJ2-7,CASSSFPGGSSYEQYF,TGTGCCAGCAGCTCATTCCCGGGGGGGTCCTCCTACGAGCAGTACTTC
TRBV2,.,.,TRBJ1-2,CASNNRNYGYTF,TGTGCCAGCAATAACAGAAACTATGGCTACACCTTC
TRBV27,TRBD1,.,TRBJ2-2,CASSSPTGVSTGELFF,TGTGCCAGCAGTTCGCCCACAGGGGTCAGCACCGGGGAGCTGTTTTTT
TRBV7-2,.,.,TRBJ1-1,CASSPRGGTLNTEAFF,TGTGCCAGCAGCCCCCGCGGGGGAACTTTGAACACTGAAGCTTTCTTT
TRBV30,TRBD1,.,TRBJ1-4,CAWRLTGGSRFWRNEKLFF,TGTGCCTGGAGGCTGACAGGGGGCTCCAGATTTTGGAGGAATGAAAAACTGTTTTTT
TRBV29-1,TRBD1,.,TRBJ2-2,CSVGPRTGGTGELFF,TGCAGCGTTGGTCCCCGGACAGGGGGTACCGGGGAGCTGTTTTTT
TRBV9,.,.,TRBJ2-3,CASSVGVKAGGTDTQYF,TGTGCCAGCAGCGTAGGAGTAAAGGCAGGGGGCACAGATACGCAGTATTTT
TRBV7-3,.,.,TRBJ1-6,CASSLTPNSRNSPLHF,TGTGCCAGCAGCTTAACGCCTAACAGCCGTAATTCACCCCTCCACTTT
TRBV6-5,.,once,TRBJ1-2,CASTSRRGNGYTF,TGTGCCAGCACCTCTCGACGGGGAAACGGCTACACCTTC
TRBV18,TRBD2,few,TRBJ2-1,CASSPPGKRGGNNEQFF,TGTGCCAGCTCACCACCGGGTAAACGGGGGGGCAACAATGAGCAGTTCTTC
TRBV7-9,.,.,TRBJ2-2,CASSLAAGTGELFF,TGTGCCAGCAGCTTAGCTGCAGGCACCGGGGAGCTGTTTTTT
TRBV6-5,.,.,TRBJ1-6,CASSYAGGSWTPLHF,TGTGCCAGCAGTTACGCAGGAGGTTCGTGGACACCCCTCCACTTT
TRBV7-8,TRBD2,.,TRBJ2-5,CASSLDSGLAGPGYF,TGTGCCAGCAGCTTAGACTCGGGACTAGCGGGACCAGGGTACTTC
TRBV7-9,TRBD1,.,TRBJ2-1,CASSSTGSAEQFF,TGTGCCAGCAGCTCGACAGGGTCTGCTGAGCAGTTCTTC
TRBV19,TRBD1,.,TRBJ2-3,CASKRDRYTDTQYF,TGTGCCAGCAAACGGGACAGATACACAGATACGCAGTATTTT
TRBV5-6,.,.,TRBJ1-5,CASSLFGRGGQPQHF,TGTGCCAGCAGCTTGTTTGGTAGGGGTGGTCAGCCCCAGCATTTT
TRBV20-1,.,once,TRBJ2-1,CSASSYTGGSYNEQFF,TGCAGTGCTAGTAGTTATACTGGGGGGTCCTACAATGAGCAGTTCTTC
TRBV6-5,TRBD1,.,TRBJ1-1,CASTRGSGTNTEAFF,TGTGCCAGCACCAGGGGGTCAGGAACGAACACTGAAGCTTTCTTT
TRBV10-2,.,.,TRBJ1-6,CASSEPDLRLVQPLHF,TGCGCCAGCAGTGAACCGGACTTACGACTTGTCCAACCCCTCCACTTT
TRBV19,.,.,TRBJ1-2,CASSPREGYPSGYTF,TGTGCCAGTAGTCCACGGGAGGGGTACCCCTCTGGCTACACCTTC
TRBV5-1,TRBD2,.,TRBJ2-5,CASRLGLAEQETQYF,TGCGCCAGCAGACTCGGACTAGCGGAGCAAGAGACCCAGTACTTC
TRBV11-2,.,.,TRBJ1-6,CASSERTDSPLHF,TGTGCCAGCAGCGAGCGGACAGATTCACCCCTCCACTTT
TRBV30,TRBD1,.,TRBJ2-7,CAWNLVDRDSPYEQYF,TGTGCCTGGAATTTAGTCGACAGGGATTCTCCCTACGAGCAGTACTTC
TRBV11-2,.,.,TRBJ1-3,CASTRGGSSGNTIYF,TGTGCCAGCACCCGGGGGGGGAGCTCTGGAAACACCATATATTTT
TRBV27,.,once,TRBJ2-4,CASSPRQTLAKNIQYF,TGTGCCAGCAGTCCCCGACAGACACTAGCCAAAAACATTCAGTACTTC
TRBV25-1,.,once,TRBJ1-2,CASIIGSDYGYTF,TGTGCCAGCATCATCGGGTCAGACTATGGCTACACCTTC
TRBV30,TRBD1,.,TRBJ2-1,CAWDQWGQGGTQFF,TGTGCCTGGGATCAGTGGGGACAGGGGGGAACGCAGTTCTTC
TRBV7-9,TRBD1,.,TRBJ2-3,CASSLEGTGVFTDTQYF,TGTGCCAGCAGCTTAGAAGGGACAGGGGTCTTCACAGATACGCAGTATTTT
TRBV2,.,once,TRBJ1-1,CATPLQGKSLDTEAFF,TGTGCCACTCCCTTACAGGGTAAAAGTTTGGACACTGAAGCTTTCTTT
TRBV18,.,.,TRBJ2-7,CASSLVALPDEQYF,TGTGCCAGCTCACTGGTAGCCCTACCTGACGAGCAGTACTTC
TRBV11-2,.,.,TRBJ2-3,CASSPRFRADTQYF,TGTGCCAGCAGCCCCCGATTTAGAGCAGATACGCAGTATTTT
TRBV5-8,TRBD2,.,TRBJ2-7,CASSLLTGLASYEQYF,TGTGCCAGCAGCTTGTTAACGGGACTAGCGTCCTACGAGCAGTACTTC
TRBV27,TRBD1,.,TRBJ2-7,CASKNPTGKLVYEQYF,TGTGCCAGCAAAAACCCGACAGGGAAACTAGTCTACGAGCAGTACTTC
TRBV5-1,TRBD1,.,TRBJ1-3,CASSSQGQGFSGNTIYF,TGCGCCAGCAGCTCCCAAGGACAGGGCTTCTCTGGAAACACCATATATTTT
TRBV28,.,.,TRBJ2-1,CASSPTGQGVNEQFF,TGTGCCAGCAGTCCAACTGGACAAGGAGTAAATGAGCAGTTCTTC
TRBV5-1,.,.,TRBJ2-7,CASSLGSEGPYEQYF,TGCGCCAGCAGCTTGGGTAGCGAGGGCCCCTACGAGCAGTACTTC
TRBV5-8,TRBD1,.,TRBJ1-2,CASSPTGGYGYTF,TGTGCCAGCAGCCCGACAGGGGGCTATGGCTACACCTTC
TRBV2,.,.,TRBJ1-3,CASTVGNTIYF,TGTGCCAGCACTGTTGGAAACACCATATATTTT
TRBV5-1,.,.,TRBJ1-2,CASSLPGYGYTF,TGCGCCAGCAGCTTGCCAGGGTATGGCTACACCTTC
TRBV2,TRBD2,.,TRBJ2-3,CASNLAGMTDTQYF,TGTGCCAGCAACTTAGCGGGGATGACAGATACGCAGTATTTT
TRBV9,.,.,TRBJ2-1,CASSVAPTEDNEQFF,TGTGCCAGCAGCGTAGCCCCGACAGAGGACAATGAGCAGTTCTTC
TRBV2,TRBD1,.,TRBJ1-4,CASRLDRVSEKLFF,TGTGCCAGCAGATTGGACAGGGTCTCCGAAAAACTGTTTTTT
TRBV5-4,TRBD1,once,TRBJ1-1,CASSLRDRGTGEAFF,TGTGCCAGCAGCCTGAGGGACAGGGGTACGGGTGAAGCTTTCTTT
TRBV5-4,TRBD2,once,TRBJ2-1,CASSPKPTGGREQFF,TGTGCCAGCAGCCCGAAACCTACGGGGGGGCGCGAGCAGTTCTTC
TRBV5-1,TRBD1,.,TRBJ1-6,CASSWGQGGNSPLHF,TGCGCCAGCAGCTGGGGACAGGGGGGGAATTCACCCCTCCACTTT
TRBV6-2/TRBV6-3,.,.,TRBJ1-5,CASSYYGVGNQPQHF,TGTGCCAGCAGTTATTACGGGGTGGGCAATCAGCCCCAGCATTTT
TRBV5-1,.,.,TRBJ2-2,CASSLLTNSIGELFF,TGCGCCAGCAGCTTATTAACGAATAGTATTGGGGAGCTGTTTTTT
TRBV19,TRBD2,.,TRBJ2-3,CASAPLRGGAPDTQYF,TGTGCCAGTGCCCCCCTTCGCGGGGGGGCCCCAGATACGCAGTATTTT
TRBV4-3,.,few,TRBJ2-5,CASSQAGGRLETQYF,TGCGCCAGCAGCCAAGCAGGCGGGCGGCTGGAGACCCAGTACTTC